This TCR beta chain was found in a study of Graves' ophthalmopathy and Graves' hyperthyroidism. V was cut by 0 bases and J by 3 bases, with 12 bases left in between. Germline V gives CDR1 MGHRA, CDR2 YSYEKL. This CDR3 is 15 amino acids long. This clonotype was detected many times. Reliance was placed on clinical symptoms, serum thyroxine, TRAb, thyroid ultrasound and orbital computed tomography for diagnosis. Amplified material comprised TCR beta CDR3 regions derived from RNA transcripts. HTBI primers were employed in first-round RT-PCR, then a second-round multiplex PCR followed. TCRdb reanalysed the multiplex PCR reads using MiXCR and keeps one entry per CDR3 protein. The sample includes 200,000 to 250,000 distinct CDR3 sequences, around 30% of them seen just once.

The receptor comes from a middle-aged man with Graves' ophthalmopathy. Sequenced input: peripheral blood. The chain joins TRBV4-1 to TRBJ2-7; D not certain. CDR3 region: CASSQDPWEYYEQYF. CDR3 bases: TGCGCCAGCAGCCAAGATCCCTGGGAATACTACGAGCAGTACTTC.